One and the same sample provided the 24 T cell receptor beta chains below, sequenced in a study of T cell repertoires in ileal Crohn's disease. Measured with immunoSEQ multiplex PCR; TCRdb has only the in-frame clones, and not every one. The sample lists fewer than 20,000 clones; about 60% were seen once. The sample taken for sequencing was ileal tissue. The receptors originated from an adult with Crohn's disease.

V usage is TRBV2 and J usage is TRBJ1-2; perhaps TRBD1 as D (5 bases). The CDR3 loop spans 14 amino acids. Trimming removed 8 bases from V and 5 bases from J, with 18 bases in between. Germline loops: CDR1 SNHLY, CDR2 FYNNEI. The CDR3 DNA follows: TGTGCCAGCGGGGAGGGACTTTCGAGATATGGCTACACCTTC. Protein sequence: CASGEGLSRYGYTF.

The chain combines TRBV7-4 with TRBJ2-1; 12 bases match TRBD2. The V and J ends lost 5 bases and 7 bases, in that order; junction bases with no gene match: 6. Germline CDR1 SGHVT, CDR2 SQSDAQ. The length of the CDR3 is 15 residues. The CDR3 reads CASSPTSGRRNEQFF. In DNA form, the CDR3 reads TGTGCCAGCAGCCCGACTAGCGGGAGAAGGAATGAGCAGTTCTTC.

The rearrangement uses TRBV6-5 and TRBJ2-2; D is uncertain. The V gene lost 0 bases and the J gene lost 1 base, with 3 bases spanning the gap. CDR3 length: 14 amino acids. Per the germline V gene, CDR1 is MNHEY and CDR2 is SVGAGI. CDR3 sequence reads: CASSYSGNTGELFF. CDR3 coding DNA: TGTGCCAGCAGTTACTCCGGGAACACCGGGGAGCTGTTTTTT.

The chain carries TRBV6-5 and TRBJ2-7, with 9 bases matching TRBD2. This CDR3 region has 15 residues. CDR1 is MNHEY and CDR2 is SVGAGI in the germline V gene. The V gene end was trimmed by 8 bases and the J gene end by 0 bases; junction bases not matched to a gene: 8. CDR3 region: CASGLSGRSSYEQYF. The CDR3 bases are TGTGCCAGCGGGCTCAGCGGGAGGAGCTCCTACGAGCAGTACTTC.

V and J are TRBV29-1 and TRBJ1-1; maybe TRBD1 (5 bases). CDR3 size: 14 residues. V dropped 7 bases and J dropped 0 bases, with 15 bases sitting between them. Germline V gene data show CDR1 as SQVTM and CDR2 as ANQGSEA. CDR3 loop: CSARIQGMNTEAFF. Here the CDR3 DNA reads TGCAGCGCTCGGATCCAGGGTATGAACACTGAAGCTTTCTTT.

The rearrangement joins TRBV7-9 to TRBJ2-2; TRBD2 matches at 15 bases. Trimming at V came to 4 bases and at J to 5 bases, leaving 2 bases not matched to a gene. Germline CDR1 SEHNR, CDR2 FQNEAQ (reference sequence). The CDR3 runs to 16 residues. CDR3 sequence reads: CASSSGLAGGTGELFF. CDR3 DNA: TGTGCCAGCAGCTCCGGACTAGCGGGAGGGACCGGGGAGCTGTTTTTT.

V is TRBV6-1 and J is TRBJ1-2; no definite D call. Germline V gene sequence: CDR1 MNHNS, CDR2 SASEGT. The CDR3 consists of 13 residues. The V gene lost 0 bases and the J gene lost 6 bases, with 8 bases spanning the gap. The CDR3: CASSEAGRDGYTF. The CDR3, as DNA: TGTGCCAGCAGTGAAGCCGGGCGGGATGGCTACACCTTC.

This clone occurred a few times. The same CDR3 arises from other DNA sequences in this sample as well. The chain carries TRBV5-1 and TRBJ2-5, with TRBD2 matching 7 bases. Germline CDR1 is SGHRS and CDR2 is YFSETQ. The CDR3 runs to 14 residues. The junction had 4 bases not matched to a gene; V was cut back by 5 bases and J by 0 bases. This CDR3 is CASSLGGNQETQYF. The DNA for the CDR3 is TGCGCCAGCAGTCTGGGAGGGAACCAAGAGACCCAGTACTTC.

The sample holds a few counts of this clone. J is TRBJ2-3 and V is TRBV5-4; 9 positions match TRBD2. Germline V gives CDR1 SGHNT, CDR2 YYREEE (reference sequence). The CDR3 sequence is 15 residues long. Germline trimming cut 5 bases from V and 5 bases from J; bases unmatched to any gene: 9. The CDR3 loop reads CASSSTSGNRDTQYF. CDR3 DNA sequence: TGTGCCAGCAGTTCGACTAGCGGAAACCGAGATACGCAGTATTTT. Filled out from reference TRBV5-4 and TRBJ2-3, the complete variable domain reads ETGVTQSPTHLIKTRGQQVTLRCSSQSGHNTVSWYQQALGQGPQFIFQYYREEENGRGNFPPRFSGLQFPNYSSELNVNALELDDSALYLCASSSTSGNRDTQYFGPGTRLTVL.

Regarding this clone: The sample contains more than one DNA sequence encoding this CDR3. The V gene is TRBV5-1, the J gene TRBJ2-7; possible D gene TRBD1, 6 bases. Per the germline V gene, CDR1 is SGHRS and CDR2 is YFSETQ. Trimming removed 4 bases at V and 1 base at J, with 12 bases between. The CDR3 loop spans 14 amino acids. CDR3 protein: CASSILQGSYEQYF. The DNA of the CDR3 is TGCGCCAGCAGCATATTACAGGGTTCCTACGAGCAGTACTTC.

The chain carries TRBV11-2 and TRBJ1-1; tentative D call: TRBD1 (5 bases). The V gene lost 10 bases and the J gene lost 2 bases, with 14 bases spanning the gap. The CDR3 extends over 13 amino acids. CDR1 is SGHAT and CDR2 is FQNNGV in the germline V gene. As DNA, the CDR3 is TGTGCCAACCAGGGCCCGGGTAACACTGAAGCTTTCTTT. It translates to CANQGPGNTEAFF.

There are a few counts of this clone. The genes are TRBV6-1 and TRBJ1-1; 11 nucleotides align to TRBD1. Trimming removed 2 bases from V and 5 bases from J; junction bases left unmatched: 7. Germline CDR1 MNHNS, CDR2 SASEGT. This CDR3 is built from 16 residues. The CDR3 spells CASSELRGQGGTEAFF. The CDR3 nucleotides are TGTGCCAGCAGTGAACTCAGGGGACAGGGGGGAACTGAAGCTTTCTTT.

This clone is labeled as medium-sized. The CDR3 region has the DNA TGTGCCACGTCCGGACAGATATACAATGAGCAGTTCTTC. Residues: CATSGQIYNEQFF. The rearrangement links TRBV19 to TRBJ2-1, with a possible D match to TRBD1 (6 bases). Germline CDR1 reads LNHDA; CDR2 reads SQIVND (reference sequence). The ends were cut back, 10 bases at V and 4 bases at J, with 14 bases in the middle. The CDR3 has 13 amino acids.

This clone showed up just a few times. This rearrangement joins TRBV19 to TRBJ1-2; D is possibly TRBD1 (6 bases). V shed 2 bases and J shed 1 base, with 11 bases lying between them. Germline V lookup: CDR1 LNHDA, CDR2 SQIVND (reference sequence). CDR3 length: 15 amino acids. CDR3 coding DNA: TGTGCCAGTAGTATAAAAGGGGGAGATAACTATGGCTACACCTTC. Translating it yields CASSIKGGDNYGYTF. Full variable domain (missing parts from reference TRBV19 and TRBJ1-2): DGGITQSPKYLFRKEGQNVTLSCEQNLNHDAMYWYRQDPGQGLRLIYYSQIVNDFQKGDIAEGYSVSREKKESFPLTVTSAQKNPTAFYLCASSIKGGDNYGYTFGSGTRLTVV.

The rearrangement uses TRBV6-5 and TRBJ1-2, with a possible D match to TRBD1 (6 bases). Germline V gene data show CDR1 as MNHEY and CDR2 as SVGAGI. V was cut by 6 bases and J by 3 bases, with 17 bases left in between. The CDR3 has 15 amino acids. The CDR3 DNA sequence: TGTGCCAGCAGGGGAGCACAGGGTCGGGACTATGGCTACACCTTC. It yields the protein CASRGAQGRDYGYTF.

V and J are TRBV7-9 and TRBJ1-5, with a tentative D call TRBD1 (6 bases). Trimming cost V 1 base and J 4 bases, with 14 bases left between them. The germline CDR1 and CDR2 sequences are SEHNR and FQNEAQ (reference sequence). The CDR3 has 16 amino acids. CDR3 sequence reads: CASSLGIAGANQPQHF. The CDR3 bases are TGTGCCAGCAGCTTAGGTATAGCAGGGGCAAATCAGCCCCAGCATTTT. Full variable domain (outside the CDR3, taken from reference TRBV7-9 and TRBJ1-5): DTGVSQNPRHKITKRGQNVTFRCDPISEHNRLYWYRQTLGQGPEFLTYFQNEAQLEKSRLLSDRFSAERPKGSFSTLEIQRTEQGDSAMYLCASSLGIAGANQPQHFGDGTRLSIL.

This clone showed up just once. The CDR3 DNA sequence: TGTGCCAGCAGCTTAGCGGAGGGAGGCGAGCAGTACTTC. Amino acids: CASSLAEGGEQYF. V usage is TRBV7-2 and J usage is TRBJ2-7; tentative D call: TRBD2 (6 bases). Deletions cut 0 bases from V and 6 bases from J, with 9 bases between. CDR3 length: 13 amino acids. CDR1 is SGHTA and CDR2 is FQGNSA in the germline V gene.

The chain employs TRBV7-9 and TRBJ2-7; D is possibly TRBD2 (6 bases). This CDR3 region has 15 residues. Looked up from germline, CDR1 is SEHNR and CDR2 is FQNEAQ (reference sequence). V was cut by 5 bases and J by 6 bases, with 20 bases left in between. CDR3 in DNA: TGTGCCAGCAGCCTCATCACCGGGAGCTACAGCGAGCAGTACTTC. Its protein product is CASSLITGSYSEQYF.

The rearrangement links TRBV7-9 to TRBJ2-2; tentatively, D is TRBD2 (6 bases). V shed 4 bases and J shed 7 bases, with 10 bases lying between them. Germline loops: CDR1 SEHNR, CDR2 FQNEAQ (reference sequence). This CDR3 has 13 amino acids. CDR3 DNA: TGTGCCAGCAGCTCGGGAGATTACGGGGAGCTGTTTTTT. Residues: CASSSGDYGELFF.

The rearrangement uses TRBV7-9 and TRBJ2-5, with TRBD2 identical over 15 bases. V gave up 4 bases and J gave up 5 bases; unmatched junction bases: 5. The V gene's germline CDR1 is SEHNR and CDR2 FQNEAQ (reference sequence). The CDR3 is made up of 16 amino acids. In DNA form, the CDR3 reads TGTGCCAGCAGCTCTGGACTAGCGGGAGGGAAGGAGACCCAGTACTTC. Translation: CASSSGLAGGKETQYF.

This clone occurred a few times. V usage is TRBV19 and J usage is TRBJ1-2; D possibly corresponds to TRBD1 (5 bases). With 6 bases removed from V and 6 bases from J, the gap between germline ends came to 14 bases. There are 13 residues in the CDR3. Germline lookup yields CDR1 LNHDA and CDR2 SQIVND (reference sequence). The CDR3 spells CASRPSDRDGYTF. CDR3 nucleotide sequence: TGTGCCAGTAGGCCGAGTGACAGAGATGGCTACACCTTC. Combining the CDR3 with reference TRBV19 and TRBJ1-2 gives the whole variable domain DGGITQSPKYLFRKEGQNVTLSCEQNLNHDAMYWYRQDPGQGLRLIYYSQIVNDFQKGDIAEGYSVSREKKESFPLTVTSAQKNPTAFYLCASRPSDRDGYTFGSGTRLTVV.

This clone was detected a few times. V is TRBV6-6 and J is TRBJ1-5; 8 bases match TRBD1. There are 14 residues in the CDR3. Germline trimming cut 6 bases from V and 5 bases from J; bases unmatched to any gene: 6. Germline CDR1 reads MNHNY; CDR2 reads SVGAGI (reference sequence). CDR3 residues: CASRPQGGDQPQHF. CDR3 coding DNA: TGTGCCAGCAGACCACAGGGGGGGGATCAGCCCCAGCATTTT.

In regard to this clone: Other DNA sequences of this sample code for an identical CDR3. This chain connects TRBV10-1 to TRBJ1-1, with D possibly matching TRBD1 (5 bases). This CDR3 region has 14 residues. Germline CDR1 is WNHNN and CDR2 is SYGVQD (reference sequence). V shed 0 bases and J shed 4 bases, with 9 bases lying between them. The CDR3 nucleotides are TGCGCCAGCAGTGAGTCGGGGGGAATCACTGAAGCTTTCTTT. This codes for CASSESGGITEAFF.

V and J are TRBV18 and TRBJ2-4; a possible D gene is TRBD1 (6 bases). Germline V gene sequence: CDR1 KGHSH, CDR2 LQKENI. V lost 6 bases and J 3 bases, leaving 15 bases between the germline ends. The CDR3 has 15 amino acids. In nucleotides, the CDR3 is TGTGCCAGCTCCCCCAGGGGTTTCGGCAAAAACATTCAGTACTTC. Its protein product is CASSPRGFGKNIQYF.